Presented here are 2 T cell receptor beta chains from one specimen sequenced in a study of shared T cell receptors in the human thymus. Profiling relied on immunoSEQ multiplex PCR, and the TCRdb table lists in-frame clones only, not all of them. The sample lists about 660,000 clones, 88% occurring once. These same data were also listed under a study on human thymus T cells.

Sequencing was carried out using thymocytes. The receptors stem from a boy under two years old with a congenital heart defect.

This clone was counted once. CDR3 protein: CASSNIGQGGTGANVLTF. In DNA form, the CDR3 reads TGTGCCAGCAGCAACATCGGACAGGGTGGTACTGGGGCCAACGTCCTGACTTTC. The chain employs TRBV11-3 and TRBJ2-6; 8 nucleotides agree with TRBD1. The CDR3 consists of 18 residues. Germline lookup yields CDR1 SGHNT and CDR2 YENEEA. V trimming: 5 bases; J trimming: 2 bases; junction bases outside the gene matches: 11.

This chain connects TRBV4-1 to TRBJ2-3; 7 nucleotides align to TRBD2. Trimming took 1 base from V and 2 from J; bases not matched to a gene: 6. This CDR3 contains 16 residues. From germline, CDR1 is MGHRA and CDR2 YSYEKL. The CDR3 is CASSQVDTSATDTQYF. CDR3 DNA: TGCGCCAGCAGCCAAGTCGATACTAGCGCCACAGATACGCAGTATTTT.